A selection of T cell receptor beta chains follows, all from one sample in a study of T cell responses to AZD1222 COVID-19 vaccine. Clones were sequenced by immunoSEQ multiplex PCR, and TCRdb holds only the in-frame ones, with some missing. The sample lists about 150,000 clones, around nine tenths seen once, with less than 4.5% in the top ten. Sequenced material: peripheral blood, taken on day 0 of AZD1222 vaccination. These receptors all stem from an adult in good health. Both conserved end residues are part of each CDR3. D genes are given only for firm matches. A clone size is listed for some rows: how often the clone was seen (once, few, many), or a class if it is expanded.

>TRBJ1-3|TRBV6-1|NA|15|TRBD1
TGTGCCAGCAGTGAGACAGGGTTTTCTGGAAACACCATATATTTT
CASSETGFSGNTIYF
>TRBJ2-1|TRBV9|NA|14|TRBD1
TGTGCCAGCAGCGCCGGGACAGGGGGCGACGAGCAGTTCTTC
CASSAGTGGDEQFF
>TRBJ2-3|TRBV5-4|NA|16|NA
TGTGCCAGCACCCCTGAGGGGACCTCTAGCACAGATACGCAGTATTTT
CASTPEGTSSTDTQYF
>TRBJ2-7|TRBV11-2|NA|11|NA
TGTGCCAGCAGCTTGGACTACGAGCAGTACTTC
CASSLDYEQYF
>TRBJ1-2|TRBV7-2|NA|15|TRBD1
TGTGCCAGCAGCTTAGTCACCGACAGGGGCTATGGCTACACCTTC
CASSLVTDRGYGYTF
>TRBJ2-1|TRBV7-6|NA|12|NA
TGTGCCAGCAGCTTAGTGGGTAATGAGCAGTTCTTC
CASSLVGNEQFF
>TRBJ2-7|TRBV28|NA|14|TRBD2
TGTGCCAGCAGTTTGGGGACTAAAAATTACGAGCAGTACTTC
CASSLGTKNYEQYF
>TRBJ2-1|TRBV6-6|NA|15|TRBD2
TGTGCCAGCAGTCCGTTAGCGGGAGCGGGCAATGAGCAGTTCTTC
CASSPLAGAGNEQFF
>TRBJ2-3|TRBV7-8|NA|18|TRBD2
TGTGCCAGCAGCTTAGGCAGGACTAGCGGGAGAGGGGCAGATACGCAGTATTTT
CASSLGRTSGRGADTQYF
>TRBJ2-7|TRBV3-1/TRBV3-2|NA|12|NA
TGTGCCAGCAGCCATCTGTCCTACGAGCAGTACTTC
CASSHLSYEQYF
>TRBJ1-5|TRBV29-1|NA|12|NA
TGCAGCGTTGAGTCGGCTAATCAGCCCCAGCATTTT
CSVESANQPQHF
>TRBJ1-1|TRBV28|NA|15|TRBD1
TGTGCCAGCAGTTTTGATGCGGGACAGGGGCGGGAAGCTTTCTTT
CASSFDAGQGREAFF
>TRBJ1-5|TRBV5-1|NA|13|NA
TGCGCCAGCAGCTTGGATGGGAATCAGCCCCAGCATTTT
CASSLDGNQPQHF
>TRBJ1-1|TRBV5-1|once|17|NA
TGCGCCAGCAGCCGGGAGGGGGGCAGGTTAATGAACACTGAAGCTTTCTTT
CASSREGGRLMNTEAFF
>TRBJ2-3|TRBV3-1/TRBV3-2|once|15|NA
TGTGCCAGCAGCCAAGTAGGGAACGCGAGAGATACGCAGTATTTT
CASSQVGNARDTQYF
>TRBJ1-3|TRBV28|NA|16|NA
TGTGCCAGCAGTTTATTAAGACCATCCTCTGGAAACACCATATATTTT
CASSLLRPSSGNTIYF
>TRBJ2-7|TRBV10-3|NA|13|TRBD2
TGTGCCCTATTGGGACTAGGGAACTCCGAGCAGTACTTC
CALLGLGNSEQYF
>TRBJ2-6|TRBV19|NA|18|NA
TGTGCCAGTAGTATAGCGGGCGGACAACTCTCTGGGGCCAACGTCCTGACTTTC
CASSIAGGQLSGANVLTF
>TRBJ2-2|TRBV27|few|14|NA
TGTGCCAGCAGTTTATCCCCGGGTACCGGGGAGCTGTTTTTT
CASSLSPGTGELFF
>TRBJ2-1|TRBV19|NA|14|NA
TGTGCCAGTACCCCATCCGTCTCCTACAATGAGCAGTTCTTC
CASTPSVSYNEQFF
>TRBJ1-2|TRBV20-1|NA|14|TRBD1
TGCAGTGCTAGTGAGGGACAGGGGGCCTATGGCTACACCTTC
CSASEGQGAYGYTF
>TRBJ2-7|TRBV27|NA|15|TRBD2
TGTGCCAGCAGAAATGGACTCCGGGGGGACTACGAGCAGTACTTC
CASRNGLRGDYEQYF
>TRBJ2-2|TRBV7-2|NA|14|NA
TGTGCCAGCAGCTTAGTTAGGAACACCGGGGAGCTGTTTTTT
CASSLVRNTGELFF
>TRBJ2-2|TRBV2|NA|16|NA
TGTGCCAGCACGAGGGGACGGAATGTAAACACCGGGGAGCTGTTTTTT
CASTRGRNVNTGELFF
>TRBJ2-5|TRBV24-1|NA|13|NA
TGTGCCACCAGTGATTTCCCGGGGGAGACCCAGTACTTC
CATSDFPGETQYF
>TRBJ1-3|TRBV5-4|NA|14|NA
TGTGCCAGCAGCCACAGGGAGCCGGGAAACACCATATATTTT
CASSHREPGNTIYF
>TRBJ2-1|TRBV19|NA|11|NA
TGTGCCAGTAGTATCAGCGATGAGCAGTTCTTC
CASSISDEQFF
>TRBJ2-7|TRBV27|NA|15|TRBD2
TGTGCCAGCAGTCCCACTAGCGGGGGAAACTACGAGCAGTACTTC
CASSPTSGGNYEQYF
>TRBJ2-1|TRBV5-1|NA|18|TRBD2
TGCGCCAGCAGCCAGGGACTAGCGGGACGTGGGTGGGACAATGAGCAGTTCTTC
CASSQGLAGRGWDNEQFF
>TRBJ2-7|TRBV30|once|12|NA
TGTGCTTACTCATTCTCCCTTCCCGAGCAGTACTTC
CAYSFSLPEQYF
>TRBJ1-5|TRBV27|NA|13|NA
TGTGCCAGCAGTTATTATAGCAATCAGCCCCAGCATTTT
CASSYYSNQPQHF
>TRBJ2-2|TRBV18|NA|15|NA
TGTGCCAGCTCACCAAGCAGAAGAAACACCGGGGAGCTGTTTTTT
CASSPSRRNTGELFF
>TRBJ2-3|TRBV24-1|NA|14|NA
TGTGCCACCAGTGATCCGGGAGCCGGAGATACGCAGTATTTT
CATSDPGAGDTQYF
>TRBJ2-7|TRBV6-2/TRBV6-3|NA|12|TRBD1
TGTGCCAGCAGTTGGGTCCGGGACAGGCCGAACTTC
CASSWVRDRPNF
>TRBJ1-2|TRBV28|NA|12|NA
TGTGCCAGCAGTTTCAGGGTGCGGGGCTACACCTTC
CASSFRVRGYTF
>TRBJ2-5|TRBV4-3|once|15|NA
TGCGCCAGCAGCCAAGAAACGGCGTCCCGGGAGACCCAGTACTTC
CASSQETASRETQYF
>TRBJ2-3|TRBV5-1|NA|14|NA
TGCGCCAGCGCCCGGTCGTCGGGCACAGATACGCAGTATTTT
CASARSSGTDTQYF
>TRBJ1-1|TRBV19|once|14|NA
TGTGCCAGTAGTATAGGCCCGACCGCGGCAGGGGCTTTCTTT
CASSIGPTAAGAFF
>TRBJ1-2|TRBV19|NA|15|NA
TGTGCCAGTAGTACCCGGGACCGAAGAGTTTCTGGCTACACCTTC
CASSTRDRRVSGYTF
>TRBJ2-1|TRBV9|NA|15|NA
TGTGCCAGCAGCGTAGACAGGGTAACCTACAATGAGCAGTTCTTC
CASSVDRVTYNEQFF
>TRBJ2-7|TRBV6-4|once|16|NA
TGTGCCAGCAGTTTAGGGACTTACCTGAGCTCCTACGAGCAGTACTTC
CASSLGTYLSSYEQYF
>TRBJ1-1|TRBV28|NA|16|TRBD1
TGTGCCAGCAGTTTTACCGGGACAGGGGTGGGCACTGAAGCTTTCTTT
CASSFTGTGVGTEAFF
>TRBJ1-4|TRBV15|NA|14|NA
TGTGCCACCAGCCGTCTGTCAACTAATGAAAAACTGTTTTTT
CATSRLSTNEKLFF
>TRBJ1-2|TRBV27|NA|15|NA
TGTGCCAGCAGCCTAACCCCCCGGGGTAACTATGGCTACACCTTC
CASSLTPRGNYGYTF
>TRBJ1-1|TRBV21-1|NA|14|NA
TGTGCCAGCAGGCCATATACAAGGAACACTGAAGCTTTCTTT
CASRPYTRNTEAFF
>TRBJ1-1|TRBV19|NA|14|NA
TGTGCCAGTAAACAGCCCGGGGGTAACACTGAAGCTTTCTTT
CASKQPGGNTEAFF
>TRBJ2-7|TRBV18|NA|14|NA
TGTGCCAGCTCACCACCCGGGGTTGGGCTCGAGCAGTACTTC
CASSPPGVGLEQYF
>TRBJ2-7|TRBV9|NA|13|NA
TGTGCCAGCAGCGTTGGGGGGGCCAACGAGCAGTACTTC
CASSVGGANEQYF
>TRBJ2-1|TRBV27|NA|15|TRBD1
TGTGCCAGCAGTTATGGGACAGGGGCGGTCAATGAGCAGTTCTTC
CASSYGTGAVNEQFF
>TRBJ2-3|TRBV21-1|NA|16|NA
TGTGCCAGCAGTCGTTTCGCAGGGACACACACAGATACGCAGTATTTT
CASSRFAGTHTDTQYF
>TRBJ1-1|TRBV6-5|NA|14|NA
TGTGCCAGCAGCTTGGGACAAGTGAACACTGAAGCTTTCTTT
CASSLGQVNTEAFF
>TRBJ2-5|TRBV5-4|NA|15|TRBD2
TGTGCCAGCAGCTTGGTGACGGGAGGGATTGAGACCCAGTACTTC
CASSLVTGGIETQYF
>TRBJ1-6|TRBV19|few|18|TRBD1
TGTGCCAGTAGCAGACAGGGGGCCTCAAGCTCCTATAATTCACCCCTCCACTTT
CASSRQGASSSYNSPLHF
>TRBJ2-3|TRBV28|NA|14|NA
TGTGCCAGCAGTCTACAGGGATTACGAGATACGCAGTATTTT
CASSLQGLRDTQYF
>TRBJ2-7|TRBV6-5|once|16|NA
TGTGCCAGCAGTTACTCGAGAGGGCTAGTTAGCTACGAGCAGTACTTC
CASSYSRGLVSYEQYF
>TRBJ1-5|TRBV2|once|16|NA
TGTGCCAGCAGTGGAGGCAGGGAGCATAGCAATCAGCCCCAGCATTTT
CASSGGREHSNQPQHF
>TRBJ1-2|TRBV28|NA|12|NA
TGTGCCAGCGGCCGCGCGGACTATGGCTACACCTTC
CASGRADYGYTF
>TRBJ1-1|TRBV7-2|NA|15|NA
TGTGCCAGCAGCTTAGATGCCGCTATGAACACTGAAGCTTTCTTT
CASSLDAAMNTEAFF
>TRBJ2-3|TRBV3-1/TRBV3-2|NA|13|NA
TGTGCCAGCAGCACTGAACTTTGGGATACGCAGTATTTT
CASSTELWDTQYF